The 29 T cell receptor beta chains below were found in one sample sequenced in a study of T cells in Graves' hyperthyroidism and ophthalmopathy. Template material for amplifying TCR beta CDR3 regions consisted of RNA transcripts. The HTBI set primed first-round TCR CDR3 RT-PCR. MiXCR was run by TCRdb on the multiplex PCR reads, yielding one entry per CDR3 protein. The repertoire has some 500,000 distinct CDR3 sequences, approximately 25% of them found once; the top ten carry 11%. The sequencing input was blood. These receptors were collected from a woman between 25 and 40 years old with Graves' ophthalmopathy.

This clonotype appeared many times. The genes are TRBV5-1 and TRBJ2-7; no clear D gene. Germline CDR1 SGHRS, CDR2 YFSETQ. This CDR3 has 12 amino acids. V lost 5 bases to trimming and J lost 5 bases, with 11 bases between them. CDR3 bases: TGCGCCAGCAGGGAAGGCCCAAACGAGCAGTACTTC. It is translated as CASREGPNEQYF.

This clonotype was counted many times. The chain uses TRBV12-3 or TRBV12-4 and TRBJ2-2, with 8 bases aligning to TRBD1. The CDR3 extends over 14 amino acids. The V segment lost 7 bases and the J segment 7 bases; nucleotides outside the gene matches: 8. The chain's CDR3 is CASTFWTGNGELFF. The CDR3 DNA reads as TGTGCCAGCACCTTCTGGACAGGGAACGGGGAGCTGTTTTTT.

At least ten counts were recorded for this clonotype. The J gene is TRBJ2-5, the V gene TRBV6-1; 12 nucleotides align to TRBD1. Germline V gene data show CDR1 as MNHNS and CDR2 as SASEGT. The CDR3 loop spans 15 amino acids. J was trimmed by 4 bases and V by 5 bases; bases with no gene match: 5. The CDR3 coding sequence is TGTGCCAGCAGTCGTGGGGACAGGGGGCTAGAGACCCAGTACTTC. Translation gives CASSRGDRGLETQYF.

In this sample, this clonotype turned up a few times. Relative to the germline gene, one junction end is altered; a read error may explain this. The chain is built from TRBV5-6 and TRBJ2-4; 7 bases fit TRBD2. Looked up from germline, CDR1 is SGHDT and CDR2 is YYEEEE. This CDR3 is built from 14 residues. In DNA form, the CDR3 reads TGTGCCAGCAGCTTGGGGGCGGGGGTGAACATTAAGTACTTC. This sequence encodes CASSLGAGVNIKYF. Supplemented by reference TRBV5-6 and TRBJ2-4, the full variable domain reads DAGVTQSPTHLIKTRGQQVTLRCSPKSGHDTVSWYQQALGQGPQFIFQYYEEEERQRGNFPDRFSGHQFPNYSSELNVNALLLGDSALYLCASSLGAGVNIKYFGAGTRLSVL.

The sample holds one count of this clonotype. Here the CDR3 DNA reads TGTGCCAGCAGTCATATATTGGAGTCTGGAAACACCATATATTTT. Amino acids: CASSHILESGNTIYF. V gene TRBV3-1 combines with J gene TRBJ1-3; D uncertain. V lost 6 bases and J 1 base, leaving 13 bases between the germline ends. This CDR3 is 15 amino acids long. Germline CDR1 reads LGHDT; CDR2 reads YNNKEL (reference sequence).

This clonotype came up many times. The chain links TRBV7-2 to TRBJ1-1; weak D call: TRBD1 (6 bases). The CDR3 is 13 residues long. Germline assignment: CDR1 SGHTA and CDR2 FQGNSA. Deletions cut 7 bases from V and 4 bases from J, with 13 bases between. CDR3 bases: TGTGCCAGCACCCGCCGGGACATCACTGAAGCTTTCTTT. Its protein is CASTRRDITEAFF. The full variable domain, with the rest looked up from reference TRBV7-2 and TRBJ1-1, is GAGVSQSPSNKVTEKGKDVELRCDPISGHTALYWYRQSLGQGLEFLIYFQGNSAPDKSGLPSDRFSAERTGGSVSTLTIQRTQQEDSAVYLCASTRRDITEAFFGQGTRLTVV.

The chain recombines TRBV4-1 with TRBJ2-7; D possibly matches TRBD1 or TRBD2 (6 bases each). The CDR3 runs 14 residues. The germline V gene has CDR1 MGHRA and CDR2 YSYEKL. V lost 5 bases, J lost 4 bases, and 15 bases lay in between. The CDR3 nucleotides read TGCGCCAGCAGCTTTGAGGGGGGTCGATACGAGCAGTACTTC. Translating it yields CASSFEGGRYEQYF.

This clonotype occurred a few times. This chain links TRBV4-1 with TRBJ2-2; 12 bases fit TRBD1. Germline loops: CDR1 MGHRA, CDR2 YSYEKL. V shed 4 bases and J 3 bases; nucleotides not matched to a gene: 9. This CDR3 is built from 18 residues. The CDR3 sequence: CASSLHPGQGADTGELFF. CDR3 bases: TGCGCCAGCAGCCTCCACCCGGGACAGGGGGCAGACACCGGGGAGCTGTTTTTT.

The sample holds many counts of this clonotype. This chain uses TRBV27 with TRBJ1-1, with D possibly being TRBD1 (5 bases). Germline V gene data show CDR1 as MNHEY and CDR2 as SMNVEV (reference sequence). The CDR3 is 14 residues long. Trimming left V 4 bases short and J 5 bases short, with 14 bases between. The CDR3 loop is CASSSWQGGTEAFF. CDR3 sequence (DNA): TGTGCCAGCAGTTCCTGGCAGGGCGGGACTGAAGCTTTCTTT.

This clonotype was seen ten or more times. V gene TRBV27 combines with J gene TRBJ2-7; D uncertain. The length of the CDR3 is 13 residues. The germline gives CDR1 MNHEY, CDR2 SMNVEV (reference sequence). Trimming removed 6 bases at V and 2 bases at J, with 11 bases between. The CDR3 nucleotides are TGTGCCAGCAGACGCCAGGTGACCTACGAGCAGTACTTC. This gives the protein CASRRQVTYEQYF.

At least ten counts were recorded for this clonotype. J is TRBJ2-5 and V is TRBV6-2 or TRBV6-3, with D hard to call. Germline-derived CDR1 and CDR2 are MNHEY and SVGEGT. The CDR3 runs to 13 residues. V lost 4 bases and J 4 bases, leaving 10 bases between the germline ends. The CDR3 protein is CASSWAFRETQYF. The DNA of the CDR3 is TGTGCCAGCAGTTGGGCGTTTAGAGAGACCCAGTACTTC.

V is TRBV6-5 and J is TRBJ2-5; a possible D gene is TRBD1 (6 bases). Looked up from germline, CDR1 is MNHEY and CDR2 is SVGAGI. Trimming stripped 4 bases from V and 5 bases from J, with 20 bases between. The CDR3 sequence is 16 residues long. CDR3 DNA: TGTGCCAGCAGTTCACCGGAGCCAGGGGCGGCGGAGACCCAGTACTTC. Its translation is CASSSPEPGAAETQYF.

This clonotype was counted ten times or more. The gene calls are TRBV5-1 and TRBJ2-5, with 8 bases fitting TRBD2. CDR1 is SGHRS, CDR2 YFSETQ, per germline. This CDR3 comprises 15 residues. V lost 4 bases and J lost 2; bases outside the gene matches: 7. CDR3: CASSNGRGGQETQYF. As DNA, the CDR3 is TGCGCCAGCAGCAATGGACGGGGGGGGCAAGAGACCCAGTACTTC.

V usage is TRBV12-3 or TRBV12-4 and J usage is TRBJ1-2, with D possibly being TRBD1 (5 bases). The CDR3 runs to 13 residues. V shed 3 bases and J shed 8 bases, with 13 bases lying between them. The DNA of the CDR3 is TGTGCCAGCAGTTTCACGGGGGAAAGGGGCTACACCTTC. Translating it yields CASSFTGERGYTF.

The gene calls are TRBV6-5 and TRBJ1-1; maybe TRBD1 (6 bases). The germline gives CDR1 MNHEY, CDR2 SVGAGI. This CDR3 contains 14 residues. Trimming stripped 6 bases from V and 4 bases from J, with 15 bases between. In DNA, the CDR3 is TGTGCCAGCAGCTTAACAGGGTTCGCCACTGAAGCTTTCTTT. It specifies CASSLTGFATEAFF.

This clonotype was observed a handful of times. V usage is TRBV4-1 and J usage is TRBJ2-6; D gene unclear. Germline V lookup: CDR1 MGHRA, CDR2 YSYEKL. Between the trimmed V and J ends, which lost 0 bases and 0 bases, there was a span of 6 bases. The CDR3 spans 16 residues. The CDR3 coding sequence is TGCGCCAGCAGCCAAGATCACTCCTCTGGGGCCAACGTCCTGACTTTC. The encoded protein is CASSQDHSSGANVLTF.

The V gene is TRBV6-5, the J gene TRBJ1-6; D is undetermined. Trimming pared 0 bases from V and 6 bases from J, leaving 12 bases between. The CDR3 extends over 16 amino acids. Per the germline V gene, CDR1 is MNHEY and CDR2 is SVGAGI. The DNA of the CDR3 is TGTGCCAGCAGTTACTCCGTCGGGGAGGGTAATTCACCCCTCCACTTT. Its translation: CASSYSVGEGNSPLHF.

This clonotype was counted ten times or more. The CDR3 loop reads CASSGGVADTQYF. In nucleotides, the CDR3 is TGTGCCAGCAGTGGGGGAGTAGCAGATACGCAGTATTTT. The chain has TRBV2 and TRBJ2-3; a weak D match, TRBD2 (5 bases). With 4 bases removed from V and 4 bases from J, the gap between germline ends came to 9 bases. Germline V gene data show CDR1 as SNHLY and CDR2 as FYNNEI. This CDR3 comprises 13 residues.

The sample holds many counts of this clonotype. The gene calls are TRBV2 and TRBJ2-1, with TRBD2 matching over 10 bases. The CDR3 covers 16 residues. Germline lookup yields CDR1 SNHLY and CDR2 FYNNEI. Unmatched junction bases numbered 11, after V lost 2 bases and J lost 10 bases. Written as DNA, the CDR3 is TGTGCCAGCAGTGAACTAGGGCTAGCGGGGGCAGGGGAGCAGTTCTTC. Its protein product is CASSELGLAGAGEQFF.

The chain combines TRBV28 with TRBJ2-7, with D tentatively TRBD1 (6 bases). In germline, CDR1 is MDHEN, CDR2 SYDVKM. CDR3 length: 16 residues. Trimming removed 6 bases at V and 5 bases at J, with 23 bases between. As DNA, the CDR3 is TGTGCCAGCAGCTTTGGGCCGGGGACAACCTCTAACGAGCAGTACTTC. Translation: CASSFGPGTTSNEQYF.

This clonotype was observed at least ten times. The rearrangement uses TRBV12-3 or TRBV12-4 and TRBJ1-1, with 8 bases matching TRBD1. The V gene end was trimmed by 6 bases and the J gene end by 1 base; junction bases not matched to a gene: 4. CDR3 size: 14 residues. The CDR3 DNA sequence: TGTGCCAGCAGCCCGGACAGGGCGAACACTGAAGCTTTCTTT. Its translation is CASSPDRANTEAFF.

The table lists this clonotype with a few counts. J is TRBJ1-2 and V is TRBV5-4, with D possibly being TRBD1 (6 bases). Germline assignment: CDR1 SGHNT and CDR2 YYREEE (reference sequence). The CDR3 contains 16 residues. The V end was cut by 3 bases, the J end by 0 bases, with 15 bases between. The CDR3 loop is CASSSAKAGANYGYTF. For the CDR3, the DNA is TGTGCCAGCAGCTCTGCAAAGGCAGGGGCTAACTATGGCTACACCTTC.

This clonotype showed up many times. The genes are TRBV30 and TRBJ2-5; D gene uncertain. V was cut by 2 bases and J by 7 bases, with 11 bases left in between. Germline V lookup: CDR1 GTSNPN, CDR2 SVGIG (reference sequence). This CDR3 has 12 residues. Here the CDR3 reads CAWSKQPATQYF. The CDR3 nucleotides read TGTGCCTGGAGTAAACAACCAGCGACCCAGTACTTC.

The chain uses TRBV6-2 or TRBV6-3 and TRBJ1-2; 8 bases align to TRBD1. V dropped 7 bases and J dropped 4; count of bases not matched to a gene: 11. The CDR3 sequence is 15 residues long. The germline V gene has CDR1 MNHEY and CDR2 SVGEGT. CDR3 sequence (DNA): TGTGCCAGCAACTTCCGGGACGACAGGGGCTATGGCTACACCTTC. Amino acid sequence: CASNFRDDRGYGYTF.

This clonotype was found many times. The V gene is TRBV24-1, the J gene TRBJ2-2, with TRBD1 identical over 10 bases. Germline values: CDR1 KGHDR, CDR2 SFDVKD. There are 18 residues in the CDR3. Trimming removed 4 bases from V and 4 bases from J; junction bases left unmatched: 11. The CDR3 DNA reads TGTGCCACCAGTGACCCTGCCGCCGGGACAGGGGCCACCGGGGAGCTGTTTTTT. Protein product: CATSDPAAGTGATGELFF.

This clonotype was seen a handful of times. This chain connects TRBV14 to TRBJ1-2; D remains unclear. CDR3 size: 14 residues. The germline V gene has CDR1 SGHDN and CDR2 FVKESK. V shed 1 base and J shed 4 bases, with 10 bases lying between them. The CDR3 sequence is CASSQVSGTYGYTF. As DNA, the CDR3 is TGTGCCAGCAGCCAAGTCTCAGGAACCTATGGCTACACCTTC.

This clonotype has a handful of counts. This rearrangement joins TRBV28 to TRBJ2-3; tentatively, D is TRBD1 (6 bases). Germline lookup yields CDR1 MDHEN and CDR2 SYDVKM. Trimming took 5 bases from V and 4 from J, leaving 10 bases between them. This CDR3 is 13 amino acids long. The CDR3 region is CASSKAGADTQYF. In nucleotides, the CDR3 is TGTGCCAGCAGTAAAGCAGGGGCAGATACGCAGTATTTT.

This clonotype turned up a few times. V usage is TRBV3-1 and J usage is TRBJ2-7; D is undetermined. This CDR3 is 14 amino acids long. V lost 7 bases to trimming and J lost 7 bases, with 20 bases between them. Germline CDR1 is LGHDT and CDR2 is YNNKEL (reference sequence). The CDR3 DNA follows: TGTGCCAGCAAATTTAGTCCCTCCCTCGGGGAGCAGTACTTC. Its translation: CASKFSPSLGEQYF.

This clonotype was picked up many times. This chain joins TRBV15 and TRBJ2-7; TRBD2 is a possible D gene (5 bases). The CDR3 covers 15 residues. V was pared by 1 base and J by 2 bases, with 12 bases between. Germline CDR1 is LNHNV and CDR2 is YYDKDF (reference sequence). The DNA of the CDR3 is TGTGCCACCAGCAGAGTTGAGGGTGAAGCCTACGAGCAGTACTTC. It specifies CATSRVEGEAYEQYF.